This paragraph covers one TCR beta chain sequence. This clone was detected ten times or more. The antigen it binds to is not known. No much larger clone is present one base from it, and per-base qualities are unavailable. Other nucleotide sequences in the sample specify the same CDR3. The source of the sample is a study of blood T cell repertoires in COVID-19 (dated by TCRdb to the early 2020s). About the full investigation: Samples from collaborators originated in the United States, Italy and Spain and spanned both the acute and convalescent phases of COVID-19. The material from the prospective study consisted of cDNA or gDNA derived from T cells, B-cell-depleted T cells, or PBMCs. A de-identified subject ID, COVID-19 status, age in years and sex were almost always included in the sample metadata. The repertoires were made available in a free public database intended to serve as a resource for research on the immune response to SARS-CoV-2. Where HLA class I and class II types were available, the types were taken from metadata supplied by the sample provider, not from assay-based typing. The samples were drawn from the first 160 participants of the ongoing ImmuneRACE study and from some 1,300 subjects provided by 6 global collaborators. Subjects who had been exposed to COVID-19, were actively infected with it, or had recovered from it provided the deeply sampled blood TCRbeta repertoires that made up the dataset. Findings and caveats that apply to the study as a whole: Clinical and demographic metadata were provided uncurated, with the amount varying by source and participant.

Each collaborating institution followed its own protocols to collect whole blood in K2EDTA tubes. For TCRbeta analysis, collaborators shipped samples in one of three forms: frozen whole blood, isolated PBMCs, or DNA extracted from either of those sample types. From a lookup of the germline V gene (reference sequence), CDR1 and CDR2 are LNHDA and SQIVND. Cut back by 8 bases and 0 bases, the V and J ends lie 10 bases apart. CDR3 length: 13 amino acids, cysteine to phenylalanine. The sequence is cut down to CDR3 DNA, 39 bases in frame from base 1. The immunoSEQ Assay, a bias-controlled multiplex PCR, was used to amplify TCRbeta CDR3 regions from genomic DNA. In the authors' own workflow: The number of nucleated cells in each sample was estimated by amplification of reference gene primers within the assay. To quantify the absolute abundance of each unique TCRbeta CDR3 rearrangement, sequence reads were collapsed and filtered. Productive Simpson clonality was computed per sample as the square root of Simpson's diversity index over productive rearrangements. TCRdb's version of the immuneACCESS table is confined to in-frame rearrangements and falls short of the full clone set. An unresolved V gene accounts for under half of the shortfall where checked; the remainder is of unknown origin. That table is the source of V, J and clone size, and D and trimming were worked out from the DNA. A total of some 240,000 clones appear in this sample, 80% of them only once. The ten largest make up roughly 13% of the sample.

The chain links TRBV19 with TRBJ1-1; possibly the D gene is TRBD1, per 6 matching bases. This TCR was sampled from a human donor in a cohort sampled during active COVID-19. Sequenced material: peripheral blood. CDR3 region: CASSDRLNTEAFF. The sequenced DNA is TGTGCCAGTTCCGACAGGCTGAACACTGAAGCTTTCTTT.